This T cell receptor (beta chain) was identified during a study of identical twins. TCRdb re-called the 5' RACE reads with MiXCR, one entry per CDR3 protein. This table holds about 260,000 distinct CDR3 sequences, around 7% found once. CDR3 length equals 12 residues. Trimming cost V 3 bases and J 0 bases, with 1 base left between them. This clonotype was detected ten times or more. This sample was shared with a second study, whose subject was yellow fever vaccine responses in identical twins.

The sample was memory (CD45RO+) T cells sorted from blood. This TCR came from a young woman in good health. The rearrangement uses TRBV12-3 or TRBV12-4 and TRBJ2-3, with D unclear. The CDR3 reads CASSFSTDTQYF. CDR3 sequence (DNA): TGTGCCAGCAGTTTTAGCACAGATACGCAGTATTTT.